Below are 29 T cell receptor beta chains sequenced from a single sample in a study of identifying expanded T cells in peripheral blood. Method: immunoSEQ multiplex PCR; TCRdb's copy keeps in-frame clones and lacks some. Here the sample spans 51,000 or so clones, roughly 80% being singletons. Sequencing input: blood. Receptors originate from a person between 18 and 75 years old in good health.

The chain employs TRBV6-1 and TRBJ2-7; possibly TRBD2 for D (6 bases). Germline V CDR1 and CDR2: MNHNS, SASEGT. The CDR3 has 13 amino acids. Trimming pared 8 bases from V and 6 bases from J, leaving 17 bases between. Here the CDR3 reads CASDETGETEQYF. The CDR3 DNA reads as TGTGCCAGCGACGAGACGGGAGAGACCGAGCAGTACTTC.

This clone has ten or more counts. This chain links TRBV7-3 with TRBJ1-1, with D unclear. In germline, CDR1 is SGHTA, CDR2 FQGTGA. CDR3 size: 14 residues. Between the trimmed V and J ends, which lost 1 base and 5 bases, there was a span of 11 bases. The CDR3 sequence is CASSLNGRSTEAFF. The DNA of the CDR3 is TGTGCCAGCAGCTTAAACGGAAGGTCGACTGAAGCTTTCTTT.

V and J are TRBV7-9 and TRBJ2-3, with 10 bases that match TRBD2. The J segment lost 0 bases and the V segment lost 5 bases, leaving 2 bases of the junction unmatched. Germline V gene sequence: CDR1 SEHNR, CDR2 FQNEAQ (reference sequence). The CDR3 loop spans 15 amino acids. CDR3: CASSLSGGSTDTQYF. The CDR3 DNA sequence: TGTGCCAGCAGCCTTAGCGGGGGGAGCACAGATACGCAGTATTTT.

This clone turned up a few times. Other DNA sequences in the sample encode the same CDR3. This sequence joins TRBV5-1 and TRBJ1-2, with unresolved D. CDR3 length: 13 residues. Germline lookup yields CDR1 SGHRS and CDR2 YFSETQ. V shed 0 bases and J shed 3 bases, with 6 bases lying between them. DNA of the CDR3: TGCGCCAGCAGCTTGGAGGCAGACTATGGCTACACCTTC. Its translation: CASSLEADYGYTF.

This clone was detected ten times or more. This chain joins TRBV27 and TRBJ1-1, with D tentatively TRBD1 (6 bases). The CDR3 runs to 16 residues. The germline gives CDR1 MNHEY, CDR2 SMNVEV (reference sequence). V dropped 2 bases and J dropped 2 bases, with 15 bases sitting between them. The CDR3 sequence: CASSLHRVTRNTEAFF. The CDR3 DNA reads as TGTGCCAGCAGTTTACACAGGGTAACGAGAAACACTGAAGCTTTCTTT.

This clone has just a few counts. The V call is TRBV5-1, the J call TRBJ2-7; 10 bases agree with TRBD2. Germline V CDR1 and CDR2: SGHRS, YFSETQ. The CDR3 is 15 amino acids. The V and J ends lost 0 bases and 3 bases, in that order; junction bases with no gene match: 3. The CDR3 loop reads CASSLEASGGYEQYF. The CDR3 DNA sequence: TGCGCCAGCAGCTTGGAGGCTAGCGGGGGCTACGAGCAGTACTTC. Full variable domain (missing parts from reference TRBV5-1 and TRBJ2-7): KAGVTQTPRYLIKTRGQQVTLSCSPISGHRSVSWYQQTPGQGLQFLFEYFSETQRNKGNFPGRFSGRQFSNSRSEMNVSTLELGDSALYLCASSLEASGGYEQYFGPGTRLTVT.

The V gene is TRBV5-1, the J gene TRBJ1-1; weak D call: TRBD1 (5 bases). This CDR3 has 16 residues. Trimming cost V 3 bases and J 0 bases, with 15 bases left between them. CDR1 and CDR2 (germline): SGHRS, YFSETQ. The CDR3 region is CASSSREGDLNTEAFF. The CDR3 coding sequence is TGCGCCAGCAGCTCCAGGGAAGGGGACCTGAACACTGAAGCTTTCTTT.

The chain is built from TRBV2 and TRBJ2-3; 7 bases match TRBD1. V shed 6 bases, J shed 3 bases, and the junction held 9 bases outside the gene matches. Germline values: CDR1 SNHLY, CDR2 FYNNEI. This CDR3 region has 15 residues. This chain's CDR3 is CASSPEQGQTDTQYF. CDR3 DNA sequence: TGTGCCAGCAGCCCCGAACAGGGGCAAACAGATACGCAGTATTTT.

The rearrangement uses TRBV6-1 and TRBJ1-1, with D possibly being TRBD1 (6 bases). The germline gives CDR1 MNHNS, CDR2 SASEGT. V was clipped by 5 bases and J by 1 base, with 14 bases between them. This CDR3 region has 15 residues. The CDR3 reads CASSLLLRGNTEAFF. CDR3 in DNA: TGTGCCAGCAGTCTCCTCCTCAGGGGGAACACTGAAGCTTTCTTT.

The genes are TRBV6-5 and TRBJ2-7; D perhaps matches TRBD2 (6 bases). The CDR3 is 13 residues long. The V end was cut by 4 bases, the J end by 7 bases, with 14 bases between. Germline V gene sequence: CDR1 MNHEY, CDR2 SVGAGI. For the CDR3, the DNA is TGTGCCAGCAGTTCTCCCGGGGGTAGGGAGCAGTACGTC. Protein sequence: CASSSPGGREQYV.

This chain's CDR3 is CASSSGSGFRYEQYV. DNA of the CDR3: TGTGCCAGCAGTTCGGGGTCCGGGTTTAGGTACGAGCAGTACGTC. This sequence joins TRBV2 and TRBJ2-7; D might be TRBD2 (5 bases). The germline gives CDR1 SNHLY, CDR2 FYNNEI. V lost 5 bases and J lost 4, with 18 bases in between. The CDR3 has 15 residues.

The chain is built from TRBV19 and TRBJ1-1; maybe TRBD1 (5 bases). Germline values: CDR1 LNHDA, CDR2 SQIVND (reference sequence). Trimming left V 4 bases short and J 1 base short, with 19 bases between. The CDR3 spans 17 residues. This CDR3 is CASSTLAGLGANTEAFF. The CDR3 coding sequence is TGTGCCAGTAGTACCCTGGCGGGGCTTGGTGCGAACACTGAAGCTTTCTTT.

This clone was found once. The gene calls are TRBV10-3 and TRBJ1-2, with D unresolved. Germline CDR1 and CDR2: ENHRY and SYGVKD. Trimming stripped 3 bases from V and 3 bases from J, with 8 bases between. This CDR3 contains 13 residues. The CDR3 reads CAISEGGDYGYTF. The DNA of the CDR3 is TGTGCCATCAGTGAAGGTGGGGACTATGGCTACACCTTC.

The chain has TRBV7-2 and TRBJ2-2, with D possibly matching TRBD2 (7 bases). The CDR3 runs to 16 residues. Germline CDR1 reads SGHTA; CDR2 reads FQGNSA. V gave up 5 bases and J gave up 4 bases, with 17 bases separating them. The CDR3 loop is CASSGPGGLSTGELFF. In DNA, the CDR3 is TGTGCCAGCAGCGGCCCGGGGGGCCTGAGCACCGGGGAGCTGTTTTTT.

The chain uses TRBV19 and TRBJ1-5; 7 positions agree with TRBD1. Trimming removed 7 bases from V and 7 bases from J; junction bases left unmatched: 7. Germline CDR1 reads LNHDA; CDR2 reads SQIVND (reference sequence). This CDR3 is built from 13 residues. CDR3 in DNA: TGTGCCAGTAAGGACGACAGGGACCAGCCCCAGCATTTT. Translated, it gives CASKDDRDQPQHF. The whole variable domain, filled in from reference TRBV19 and TRBJ1-5, reads DGGITQSPKYLFRKEGQNVTLSCEQNLNHDAMYWYRQDPGQGLRLIYYSQIVNDFQKGDIAEGYSVSREKKESFPLTVTSAQKNPTAFYLCASKDDRDQPQHFGDGTRLSIL.

Only a few counts were recorded for this clone. The sample has other DNA sequences that encode this CDR3 too. The chain joins TRBV18 to TRBJ1-1; 8 positions match TRBD1. V shed 3 bases, J shed 1 base, and the junction held 1 base outside the gene matches. This CDR3 is 14 amino acids long. CDR1 and CDR2 (germline): KGHSH, LQKENI. This CDR3 reads CASSPQGANTEAFF. For the CDR3, the DNA is TGTGCCAGCTCACCCCAGGGGGCGAACACTGAAGCTTTCTTT.

The J gene is TRBJ2-1, the V gene TRBV7-8, with 10 bases aligning to TRBD1. The CDR3 length is 15 residues. Unmatched junction bases numbered 11, after V lost 5 bases and J lost 10 bases. Germline V gene data show CDR1 as SGHVS and CDR2 as FQNEAQ. The CDR3 region is CASSPGGTGAYEQFF. DNA for the CDR3: TGTGCCAGCAGCCCGGGGGGGACAGGGGCCTACGAGCAGTTCTTC.

This chain links TRBV9 with TRBJ1-2, with a possible D match to TRBD1 (5 bases). The ends were cut back, 5 bases at V and 2 bases at J, with 10 bases in the middle. The CDR3 runs to 13 residues. CDR1 SGDLS and CDR2 YYNGEE come from the germline V gene. The CDR3 loop reads CASSKDTNYGYTF. DNA for the CDR3: TGTGCCAGCAGTAAGGACACCAACTATGGCTACACCTTC.

V gene TRBV27 combines with J gene TRBJ2-5; D ambiguous. This CDR3 is built from 14 residues. Between the trimmed V and J ends, which lost 5 bases and 0 bases, there was a span of 10 bases. Germline assignment: CDR1 MNHEY and CDR2 SMNVEV (reference sequence). CDR3 region: CASSPRPYQETQYF. The CDR3 DNA sequence: TGTGCCAGCAGTCCCCGACCCTACCAAGAGACCCAGTACTTC.

V is TRBV6-5 and J is TRBJ1-1, with 7 bases that match TRBD1. Germline V CDR1 and CDR2: MNHEY, SVGAGI. With 1 base clipped from V and 10 bases from J, the junction kept 9 bases outside the gene matches. CDR3 length: 14 amino acids. Written as DNA, the CDR3 is TGTGCCAGCAGTTACTTGACAGGGACACTGGGAGCTTTCTTT. This sequence encodes CASSYLTGTLGAFF.

This clone has just one count. This rearrangement joins TRBV7-6 to TRBJ2-7; no clear D gene. The germline V gene encodes CDR1 SGHVS and CDR2 FNYEAQ. This CDR3 region has 16 residues. Trimming removed 0 bases from V and 1 base from J, with 13 bases in between. CDR3: CASSLASVGLSYEQYF. CDR3 in DNA: TGTGCCAGCAGCTTAGCTTCCGTTGGCCTGTCCTACGAGCAGTACTTC.

The chain joins TRBV7-9 to TRBJ2-1; D is ambiguous. There are 11 residues in the CDR3. Trimming took 5 bases from V and 9 from J, leaving 8 bases between them. Germline lookup yields CDR1 SEHNR and CDR2 FQNEAQ (reference sequence). In DNA, the CDR3 is TGTGCCAGCAGCCCCGAGTTTGAGCAGTTCTTC. This gives the protein CASSPEFEQFF.

The J gene is TRBJ2-3, the V gene TRBV7-9; tentative D call: TRBD2 (6 bases). V was cut by 10 bases and J by 0 bases, with 11 bases left in between. This CDR3 is 13 amino acids long. CDR1 SEHNR and CDR2 FQNEAQ come from the germline V gene (reference sequence). CDR3 sequence reads: CAKAAGSTDTQYF. The DNA for the CDR3 is TGTGCCAAGGCAGCGGGTAGCACAGATACGCAGTATTTT.

V and J are TRBV4-1 and TRBJ1-6; tentatively, D is TRBD1 (6 bases). Trimming took off 0 bases at V and 10 bases at J, with 19 bases between the two ends. This CDR3 region has 17 residues. The germline gives CDR1 MGHRA, CDR2 YSYEKL. The CDR3 DNA sequence: TGCGCCAGCAGCCAAGATCCCGGGCAGGGGCGCGGGTCACCCCTCCACTTT. This encodes CASSQDPGQGRGSPLHF.

This clone was seen just once. The rearrangement joins TRBV6-5 to TRBJ1-2; the D gene is possibly TRBD1 (5 bases). V lost 0 bases, J lost 7 bases, and 18 bases lay in between. In germline, CDR1 is MNHEY, CDR2 SVGAGI. This CDR3 has 16 amino acids. The DNA for the CDR3 is TGTGCCAGCAGTTACTCGATCAATCCCGGGGGTGGTGGCTACACCTTC. Translation gives CASSYSINPGGGGYTF.

This clone has a handful of counts. The CDR3 sequence is CASSARDSDQPQHF. The CDR3 DNA sequence: TGTGCCAGCAGTGCCCGGGACAGCGATCAGCCCCAGCATTTT. The chain joins TRBV2 to TRBJ1-5, with 7 bases identical to TRBD1. Germline V gives CDR1 SNHLY, CDR2 FYNNEI. The CDR3 extends over 14 amino acids. Trimming removed 4 bases from V and 5 bases from J; junction bases left unmatched: 5.

The rearrangement links TRBV2 to TRBJ2-2, with 9 bases aligning to TRBD2. The CDR3 extends over 13 amino acids. V shed 5 bases, J shed 7 bases, and the junction held 2 bases outside the gene matches. CDR1 and CDR2 from the germline V gene are SNHLY and FYNNEI. The CDR3 DNA reads as TGTGCCAGCAGTTTAGCGGGAGTCGGGGAGCTGTTTTTT. Protein product: CASSLAGVGELFF.

The chain has TRBV30 and TRBJ2-5; 7 bases match TRBD1. V dropped 4 bases and J dropped 1; count of bases not matched to a gene: 3. The CDR3 length is 13 residues. In germline, CDR1 is GTSNPN, CDR2 SVGIG (reference sequence). The CDR3 loop is CAWKAGGQETQYF. Here the CDR3 DNA reads TGTGCCTGGAAGGCAGGGGGCCAAGAGACCCAGTACTTC.

The chain joins TRBV6-5 to TRBJ1-1; TRBD1 aligns across 8 bases. The ends lost 7 bases at V and 7 bases at J; junction bases unmatched: 14. The CDR3 totals 15 residues. Germline CDR1 and CDR2: MNHEY and SVGAGI. The CDR3, as DNA: TGTGCCAGCACCACAGGGGGTGCGGGAGTGGATGAAGCTTTCTTT. Translation: CASTTGGAGVDEAFF.